These 26 T cell receptor beta chains came from one sample sequenced in a study of naive and memory T cell subsets. For blood and skin samples, reverse transcription used TCR alpha and beta constant primers. Using its own MiXCR run on the 5' RACE reads, TCRdb lists one record per CDR3 protein. The table shows approximately 24,000 distinct CDR3 sequences, with roughly 25% occurring only once. RNA was extracted from less than 3 ml of whole blood of healthy adults. All receptors come from a female donor in good health.

This clonotype was counted between two and nine times. The chain carries TRBV6-1 and TRBJ2-1; D unresolved. The CDR3 extends over 14 amino acids. The V gene lost 3 bases and the J gene lost 0 bases, with 6 bases spanning the gap. The V gene's germline CDR1 is MNHNS and CDR2 SASEGT. The CDR3 nucleotides are TGTGCCAGCAGTGACCCTGGCTCCTACAATGAGCAGTTCTTC. Encoded protein: CASSDPGSYNEQFF.

This clonotype was picked up many times. The chain uses TRBV29-1 and TRBJ2-5, with D possibly being TRBD1 (6 bases). V lost 7 bases and J lost 4, with 19 bases in between. Germline V CDR1 and CDR2: SQVTM, ANQGSEA. The length of the CDR3 is 14 residues. The CDR3 loop is CSGSSGAGLETQYF. The CDR3 coding sequence is TGCAGCGGATCGTCAGGGGCTGGTTTAGAGACCCAGTACTTC.

V and J are TRBV7-2 and TRBJ2-5; D might be TRBD2 (5 bases). The V and J ends lost 2 bases and 4 bases respectively, with 14 bases between them. Germline V lookup: CDR1 SGHTA, CDR2 FQGNSA. The CDR3 totals 15 residues. Written as DNA, the CDR3 is TGTGCCAGCAGCTTAAACAAGAGGGAGAGAGAGACCCAGTACTTC. This translates into CASSLNKRERETQYF.

By share, this clonotype ranks as medium-sized. The chain couples TRBV20-1 to TRBJ2-7; possibly TRBD2 for D (5 bases). Deletions cut 4 bases from V and 2 bases from J, with 12 bases between. The CDR3 is 13 residues long. In germline, CDR1 is DFQATT, CDR2 SNEGSKA (reference sequence). The CDR3 reads CSATRPGTYEQYF. DNA for the CDR3: TGCAGTGCTACTCGTCCGGGAACCTACGAGCAGTACTTC.

The chain links TRBV29-1 to TRBJ1-1; D gene uncertain. Trimming shortened V by 4 bases and J by 3 bases, and 15 bases separated the two germline ends. Germline V gives CDR1 SQVTM, CDR2 ANQGSEA. The CDR3 totals 14 residues. The CDR3 loop is CSVAQWGADTEAFF. For the CDR3, the DNA is TGCAGCGTTGCTCAGTGGGGTGCCGACACTGAAGCTTTCTTT.

The chain recombines TRBV7-2 with TRBJ1-2, with no clear D. V was clipped by 4 bases and J by 3 bases, with 9 bases between them. The CDR3 spans 13 residues. Germline V gives CDR1 SGHTA, CDR2 FQGNSA. CDR3 DNA: TGTGCCAGCAGCTCCTACAGTTACTATGGCTACACCTTC. Encoded protein: CASSSYSYYGYTF.

This clonotype occurred a few times. This rearrangement joins TRBV29-1 to TRBJ1-1; tentative D call: TRBD1 (6 bases). V lost 7 bases to trimming and J lost 4 bases, with 7 bases between them. This CDR3 comprises 10 residues. CDR1 and CDR2 (germline): SQVTM, ANQGSEA. CDR3 sequence reads: CSGTATEAFF. The CDR3 bases are TGCAGCGGGACAGCCACTGAAGCTTTCTTT.

Only a few counts were recorded for this clonotype. This chain uses TRBV6-5 with TRBJ1-5; D perhaps matches TRBD1 (6 bases). Germline V gene lookup returns CDR1 MNHEY and CDR2 SVGAGI. The CDR3 contains 14 residues. Trimming pared 2 bases from V and 6 bases from J, leaving 11 bases between. The CDR3 sequence: CASSYRKGGQPQHF. CDR3 DNA sequence: TGTGCCAGCAGTTACAGGAAAGGGGGTCAGCCCCAGCATTTT.

The chain recombines TRBV20-1 with TRBJ2-2, with D perhaps TRBD1 (5 bases). Between the trimmed V and J ends, which lost 4 bases and 6 bases, there was a span of 12 bases. Germline assignment: CDR1 DFQATT and CDR2 SNEGSKA (reference sequence). This CDR3 has 13 amino acids. The CDR3 is CSATREVAGELFF. In DNA, the CDR3 is TGCAGTGCTACCAGGGAAGTCGCCGGGGAGCTGTTTTTT.

As concerns this clonotype: This likely comes from a read error, as the CDR3 has no conserved phenylalanine or tryptophan at its end. The chain has TRBV20-1 and TRBJ1-4; D possibly corresponds to TRBD1 (5 bases). There are 14 residues in the CDR3. V lost 5 bases to trimming and J lost 8 bases, with 18 bases between them. Germline-derived CDR1 and CDR2 are DFQATT and SNEGSKA (reference sequence). CDR3 sequence reads: CSALNPGLQEKLFI. CDR3 nucleotides: TGCAGTGCTTTAAACCCGGGACTCCAAGAAAAACTGTTTATT.

The sample holds a few counts of this clonotype. The CDR3 region is CASSYQSARNTEAFF. CDR3 nucleotides: TGTGCCAGCAGTTACCAGTCAGCGAGAAACACTGAAGCTTTCTTT. The V and J genes are TRBV6-5 and TRBJ1-1; D is undetermined. Germline V gene sequence: CDR1 MNHEY, CDR2 SVGAGI. The CDR3 totals 15 residues. Between the trimmed V and J ends, which lost 2 bases and 2 bases, there was a span of 12 bases.

V is TRBV20-1 and J is TRBJ1-1; D not resolved. The CDR3 spans 13 residues. Germline lookup yields CDR1 DFQATT and CDR2 SNEGSKA (reference sequence). With 3 bases removed from V and 1 base from J, the gap between germline ends came to 9 bases. This chain's CDR3 is CSARKTENTEAFF. CDR3 coding DNA: TGCAGTGCTAGGAAGACGGAGAACACTGAAGCTTTCTTT.

There are many counts of this clonotype. J is TRBJ2-1 and V is TRBV12-3 or TRBV12-4; TRBD2 matches at 14 bases. V was clipped by 7 bases and J by 6 bases; unmatched bases: 8. CDR3 length: 16 amino acids. DNA of the CDR3: TGTGCCAGCACCCGCCCGACTAGCGGGGGGGGCAATGAGCAGTTCTTC. This codes for CASTRPTSGGGNEQFF.

CDR3 bases: TGTGCCAGTAGTGGAAGACAGGGGGCCGGTGAGCAGTACTTC. Translating it yields CASSGRQGAGEQYF. This chain links TRBV19 with TRBJ2-7, with 10 bases identical to TRBD1. Looked up from germline, CDR1 is LNHDA and CDR2 is SQIVND (reference sequence). The CDR3 extends over 14 amino acids. After removal of 5 bases from V and 7 bases from J, the junction contained 8 bases not matched to a gene.

This clonotype was recorded many times. The chain is built from TRBV7-3 and TRBJ2-1, with TRBD2 matching over 13 bases. The length of the CDR3 is 15 residues. J gave up 5 bases and V 5 bases, and 3 bases lay outside the gene matches. Germline values: CDR1 SGHTA, CDR2 FQGTGA. The CDR3 region has the DNA TGTGCCAGCAGCGATGGGACTAGCGGGAACAATGAGCAGTTCTTC. It codes for CASSDGTSGNNEQFF.

This clonotype came up a few times. V and J are TRBV6-1 and TRBJ2-3, with 8 bases identical to TRBD2. V lost 7 bases to trimming and J lost 1 base; unmatched junction nucleotides: 7. CDR1 is MNHNS and CDR2 is SASEGT in the germline V gene. The CDR3 runs to 15 residues. CDR3 loop: CASNGAAGGTDTQYF. Written as DNA, the CDR3 is TGTGCCAGCAACGGTGCAGCGGGAGGCACAGATACGCAGTATTTT.

This clonotype occurred once. The CDR3 protein is CASSYGTVAKNIQYF. CDR3 nucleotides: TGTGCCAGCAGTTACGGGACCGTAGCCAAAAACATTCAGTACTTC. The chain is built from TRBV6-2 or TRBV6-3 and TRBJ2-4; D may match TRBD1 or TRBD2 (5 bases each). Germline values: CDR1 MNHEY, CDR2 SVGEGT. With 2 bases removed from V and 0 bases from J, the gap between germline ends came to 8 bases. The CDR3 has 15 amino acids.

This clonotype counts as medium-sized. V is TRBV10-2 and J is TRBJ2-6; D uncertain. V dropped 5 bases and J dropped 0 bases, with 11 bases sitting between them. Germline V gene lookup returns CDR1 WSHSY and CDR2 SAAADI. The CDR3 contains 16 residues. The CDR3 is CASSLDAGSGANVLTF. The CDR3 nucleotides are TGCGCCAGCAGTTTAGACGCCGGCTCTGGGGCCAACGTCCTGACTTTC.

This clonotype has at least ten counts. The gene calls are TRBV12-3 or TRBV12-4 and TRBJ1-1, with D possibly TRBD1 on 5 matching bases. V shed 5 bases and J shed 4 bases, with 11 bases lying between them. This CDR3 has 13 amino acids. The CDR3 protein is CASSLGAGTEAFF. CDR3 nucleotide sequence: TGTGCCAGCAGTCTCGGGGCTGGCACTGAAGCTTTCTTT.

This clonotype was counted many times. This rearrangement joins TRBV20-1 to TRBJ2-3; D perhaps matches TRBD2 (5 bases). The V end was cut by 4 bases, the J end by 2 bases, with 16 bases between. CDR3 length equals 15 residues. The germline V gene encodes CDR1 DFQATT and CDR2 SNEGSKA (reference sequence). CDR3 region: CSATRPEGFTDTQYF. DNA for the CDR3: TGCAGTGCTACGAGGCCCGAGGGTTTCACAGATACGCAGTATTTT.

In this sample, this clonotype turned up a few times. The rearrangement joins TRBV6-5 to TRBJ2-3; weak D call: TRBD1 (5 bases). With 6 bases removed from V and 0 bases from J, the gap between germline ends came to 13 bases. This CDR3 is 15 amino acids long. Germline CDR1 MNHEY, CDR2 SVGAGI. The chain's CDR3 is CASREGAFSTDTQYF. CDR3 sequence (DNA): TGTGCCAGCAGGGAAGGGGCTTTTAGCACAGATACGCAGTATTTT.

This clonotype was picked up one time. The chain uses TRBV5-1 and TRBJ2-1; TRBD1 matches at 9 bases. CDR3 length equals 15 residues. The J segment lost 3 bases and the V segment lost 4 bases, leaving 5 bases of the junction unmatched. From germline, CDR1 is SGHRS and CDR2 YFSETQ. DNA of the CDR3: TGCGCCAGCAGCGCGGGACAGGGTTTCTACAATGAGCAGTTCTTC. The encoded protein is CASSAGQGFYNEQFF.

A note on this clonotype: The junction departs from the called germline gene at one end, perhaps through a read error. The rearrangement joins TRBV27 to TRBJ2-1; D uncertain. Germline CDR1 and CDR2: MNHEY and SMNVEV (reference sequence). The CDR3 has 13 residues. CDR3 DNA sequence: TGTGCCAGCAGTTTGTACAACTACCATGAGCAGTTCTTC. Translating gives CASSLYNYHEQFF.

This clonotype is deemed medium-sized. As DNA, the CDR3 is TGCAGCGTGGGGGAGGGGGACGAGCAGTACTTC. Translating gives CSVGEGDEQYF. The rearrangement joins TRBV29-1 to TRBJ2-7; maybe TRBD2 (7 bases). CDR1 SQVTM and CDR2 ANQGSEA come from the germline V gene. The V gene lost 6 bases and the J gene lost 5 bases, with 11 bases spanning the gap. This CDR3 spans 11 amino acids.

This clonotype came up a few times. The V gene is TRBV20-1, the J gene TRBJ2-7; 12 bases are a match to TRBD2. Germline CDR1 and CDR2: DFQATT and SNEGSKA (reference sequence). With V trimmed by 0 bases and J by 5 bases, 5 bases remained unmatched. The CDR3 spans 15 residues. CDR3 amino acids: CSARDGTSGSHEQYF. The CDR3 DNA is TGCAGTGCTAGAGATGGGACTAGCGGGTCCCACGAGCAGTACTTC.

The chain recombines TRBV10-3 with TRBJ2-3, with D possibly TRBD2 on 6 matching bases. This CDR3 is 14 amino acids long. V lost 8 bases and J lost 1, with 13 bases in between. Germline CDR1 is ENHRY and CDR2 is SYGVKD. CDR3 sequence: CAIGWGVGTDTQYF. The CDR3 bases are TGTGCCATCGGCTGGGGGGTTGGCACAGATACGCAGTATTTT.